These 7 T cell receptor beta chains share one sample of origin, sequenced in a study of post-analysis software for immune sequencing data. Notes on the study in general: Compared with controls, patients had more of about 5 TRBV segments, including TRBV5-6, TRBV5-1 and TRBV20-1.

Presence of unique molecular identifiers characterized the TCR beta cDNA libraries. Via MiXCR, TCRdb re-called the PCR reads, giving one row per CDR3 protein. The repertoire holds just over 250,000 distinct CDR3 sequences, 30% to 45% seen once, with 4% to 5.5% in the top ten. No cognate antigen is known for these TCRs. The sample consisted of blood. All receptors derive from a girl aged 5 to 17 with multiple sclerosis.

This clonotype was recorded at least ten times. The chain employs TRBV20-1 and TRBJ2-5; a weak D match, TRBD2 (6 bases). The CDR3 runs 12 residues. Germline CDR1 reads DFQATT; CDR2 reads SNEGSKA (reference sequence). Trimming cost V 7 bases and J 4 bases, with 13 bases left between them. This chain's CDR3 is CSVRGSGETQYF. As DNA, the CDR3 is TGCAGTGTCCGAGGTAGCGGAGAGACCCAGTACTTC.

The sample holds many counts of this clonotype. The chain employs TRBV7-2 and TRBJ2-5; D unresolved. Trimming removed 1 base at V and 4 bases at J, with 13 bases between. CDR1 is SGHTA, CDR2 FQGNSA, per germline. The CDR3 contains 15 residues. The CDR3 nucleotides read TGTGCCAGCAGCTTAGGACTCCTGGCAGGAGAGACCCAGTACTTC. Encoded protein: CASSLGLLAGETQYF.

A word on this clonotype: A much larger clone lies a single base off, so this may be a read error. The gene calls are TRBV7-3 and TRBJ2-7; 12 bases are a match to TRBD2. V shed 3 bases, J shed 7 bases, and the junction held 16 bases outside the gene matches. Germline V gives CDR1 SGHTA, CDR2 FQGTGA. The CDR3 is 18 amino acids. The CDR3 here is CASSFLRLAGDSYNEQYF. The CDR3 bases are TGTGCCAGCAGCTTCCTAAGACTAGCGGGAGATTCCTACAATGAGCAGTACTTC.

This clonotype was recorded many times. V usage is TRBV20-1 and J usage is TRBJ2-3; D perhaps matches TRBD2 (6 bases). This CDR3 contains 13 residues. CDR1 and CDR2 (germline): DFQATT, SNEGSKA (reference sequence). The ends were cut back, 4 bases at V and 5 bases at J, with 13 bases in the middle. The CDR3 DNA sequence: TGCAGTGCTACGACGGGAGAGGTAGATACGCAGTATTTT. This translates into CSATTGEVDTQYF.

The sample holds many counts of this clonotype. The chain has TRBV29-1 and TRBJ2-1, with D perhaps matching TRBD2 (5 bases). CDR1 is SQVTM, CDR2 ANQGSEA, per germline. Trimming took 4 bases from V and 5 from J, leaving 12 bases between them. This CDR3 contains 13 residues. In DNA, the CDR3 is TGCAGCGTTGGTCGGGGTACCGACAATGAGCAGTTCTTC. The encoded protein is CSVGRGTDNEQFF.

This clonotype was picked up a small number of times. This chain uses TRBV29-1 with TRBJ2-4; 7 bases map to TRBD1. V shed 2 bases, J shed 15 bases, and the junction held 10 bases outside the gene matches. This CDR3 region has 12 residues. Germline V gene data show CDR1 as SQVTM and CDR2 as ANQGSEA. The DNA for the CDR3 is TGCAGCGTTGAAAGCTCAGGGTGGGACAGGTACTTC. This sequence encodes CSVESSGWDRYF.

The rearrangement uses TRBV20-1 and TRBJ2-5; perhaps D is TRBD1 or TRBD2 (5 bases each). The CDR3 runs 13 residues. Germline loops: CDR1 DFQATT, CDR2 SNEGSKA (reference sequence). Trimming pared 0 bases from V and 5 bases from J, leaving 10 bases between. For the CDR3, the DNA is TGCAGTGCTAGAGATGTGGGGGTGGAGACCCAGTACTTC. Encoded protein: CSARDVGVETQYF.